This T cell receptor (beta chain) is drawn from a study of blood T cell repertoires in COVID-19 (dated by TCRdb to the early 2020s). As for the study more broadly: Samples from collaborators originated in the United States, Italy and Spain and spanned both the acute and convalescent phases of COVID-19. Deeply sampled blood TCRbeta repertoires from subjects exposed to, actively infected with, or recovered from COVID-19 were included in the dataset. Where HLA class I and class II types were available, the types were taken from metadata supplied by the sample provider, not from assay-based typing. The prospective study material was composed of cDNA or gDNA derived from T cells, B-cell-depleted T cells, or PBMCs. The samples were drawn from two sources: the first 160 participants of the ongoing ImmuneRACE study, and 1,200 or so subjects contributed by 6 global collaborators. Sample metadata almost always included a de-identified subject ID, COVID-19 status, age in years and sex. The repertoires were made available in a free public database intended to serve as a resource for research on the immune response to SARS-CoV-2. Findings and caveats that apply to the study as a whole: Clinical and demographic metadata were provided uncurated, with the amount varying by source and participant.

TCRbeta CDR3 regions were amplified from genomic DNA using the immunoSEQ Assay, a bias-controlled multiplex PCR. As for the original processing: The number of nucleated cells in each sample was estimated by amplification of reference gene primers within the assay. To quantify the absolute abundance of each unique TCRbeta CDR3 rearrangement, sequence reads were collapsed and filtered. For each sample, productive Simpson clonality was calculated as the square root of Simpson's diversity index over productive rearrangements. TCRdb retrieved this table from immuneACCESS and kept in-frame rearrangements only. Not all clones are present; in checked studies, unresolved V genes account for under half, and no reason is known for the remainder. D and trimming come from the DNA, and the V and J calls and clone size come from that table. Counted in this sample were about 210,000 clones; around nine tenths of them appeared once. About 6.2% of the sample rests with the top ten.

Relative to germline, V is 2 bases shorter and J is 5 bases shorter, with 9 bases between their ends. As encoded in the germline V gene (reference sequence), CDR1 is WNHNN while CDR2 is SYGVQD. The cysteine opens and the phenylalanine closes a CDR3 of 14 amino acids. Of all the DNA, just the CDR3 is kept, 42 bases in frame from base 1. Another Seattle source contributed samples from volunteer blood donors who had recovered from COVID-19. Each collaborating institution followed its own protocols to collect whole blood in K2EDTA tubes. Collaborator samples were shipped for TCRbeta analysis as frozen whole blood, isolated PBMCs, or DNA extracted from either sample type. This clone was counted only a few times. Its specific antigen is unknown. Within one base of it there is no much larger clone, and no base qualities were kept.

Material for sequencing was peripheral blood. The TCR comes from a man in his 60s who had recovered from COVID-19. Recombination joined TRBV10-1 with TRBJ2-2; perhaps TRBD2 is the D gene, with 6 bases matching. The CDR3 protein is CASSELASTGELFF. The base sequence is TGCGCCAGCAGTGAGCTAGCGTCGACCGGGGAGCTGTTTTTT.